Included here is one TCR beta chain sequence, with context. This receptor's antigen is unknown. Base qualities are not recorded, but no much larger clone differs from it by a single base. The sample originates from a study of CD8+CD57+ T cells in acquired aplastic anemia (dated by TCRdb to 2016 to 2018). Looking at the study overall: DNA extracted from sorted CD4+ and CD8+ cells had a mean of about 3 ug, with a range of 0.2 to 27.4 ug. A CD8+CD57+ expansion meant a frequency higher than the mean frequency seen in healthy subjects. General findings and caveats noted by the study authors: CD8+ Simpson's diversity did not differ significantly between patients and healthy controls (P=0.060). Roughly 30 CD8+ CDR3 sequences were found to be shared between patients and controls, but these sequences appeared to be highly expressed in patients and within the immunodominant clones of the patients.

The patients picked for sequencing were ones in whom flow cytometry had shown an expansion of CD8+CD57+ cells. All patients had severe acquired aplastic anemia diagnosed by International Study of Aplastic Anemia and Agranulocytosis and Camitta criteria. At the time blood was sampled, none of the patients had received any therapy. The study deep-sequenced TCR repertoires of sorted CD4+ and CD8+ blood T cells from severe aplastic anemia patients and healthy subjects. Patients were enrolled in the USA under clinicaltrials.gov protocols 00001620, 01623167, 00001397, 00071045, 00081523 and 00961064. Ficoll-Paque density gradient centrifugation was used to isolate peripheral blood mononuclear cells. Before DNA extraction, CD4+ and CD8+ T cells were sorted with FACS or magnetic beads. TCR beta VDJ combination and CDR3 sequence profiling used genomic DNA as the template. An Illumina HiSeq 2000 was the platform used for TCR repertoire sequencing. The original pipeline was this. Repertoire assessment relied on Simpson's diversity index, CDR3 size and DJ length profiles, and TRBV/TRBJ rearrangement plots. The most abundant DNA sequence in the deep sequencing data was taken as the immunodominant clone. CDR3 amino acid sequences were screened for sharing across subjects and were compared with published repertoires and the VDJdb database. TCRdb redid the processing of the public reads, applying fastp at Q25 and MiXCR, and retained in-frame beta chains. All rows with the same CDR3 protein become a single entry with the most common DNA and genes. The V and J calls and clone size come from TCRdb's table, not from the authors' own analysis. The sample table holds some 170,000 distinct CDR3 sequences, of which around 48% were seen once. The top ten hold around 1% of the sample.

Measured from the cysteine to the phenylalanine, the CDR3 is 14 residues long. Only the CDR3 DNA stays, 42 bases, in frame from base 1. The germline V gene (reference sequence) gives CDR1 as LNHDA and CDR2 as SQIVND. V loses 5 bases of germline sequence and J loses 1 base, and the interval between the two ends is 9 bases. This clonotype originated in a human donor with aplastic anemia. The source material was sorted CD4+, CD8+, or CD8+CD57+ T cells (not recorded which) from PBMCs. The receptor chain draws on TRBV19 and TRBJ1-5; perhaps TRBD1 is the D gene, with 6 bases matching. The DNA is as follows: TGTGCCAGTAGTCCGGGACACAGCAATCAGCCCCAGCATTTT. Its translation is CASSPGHSNQPQHF.